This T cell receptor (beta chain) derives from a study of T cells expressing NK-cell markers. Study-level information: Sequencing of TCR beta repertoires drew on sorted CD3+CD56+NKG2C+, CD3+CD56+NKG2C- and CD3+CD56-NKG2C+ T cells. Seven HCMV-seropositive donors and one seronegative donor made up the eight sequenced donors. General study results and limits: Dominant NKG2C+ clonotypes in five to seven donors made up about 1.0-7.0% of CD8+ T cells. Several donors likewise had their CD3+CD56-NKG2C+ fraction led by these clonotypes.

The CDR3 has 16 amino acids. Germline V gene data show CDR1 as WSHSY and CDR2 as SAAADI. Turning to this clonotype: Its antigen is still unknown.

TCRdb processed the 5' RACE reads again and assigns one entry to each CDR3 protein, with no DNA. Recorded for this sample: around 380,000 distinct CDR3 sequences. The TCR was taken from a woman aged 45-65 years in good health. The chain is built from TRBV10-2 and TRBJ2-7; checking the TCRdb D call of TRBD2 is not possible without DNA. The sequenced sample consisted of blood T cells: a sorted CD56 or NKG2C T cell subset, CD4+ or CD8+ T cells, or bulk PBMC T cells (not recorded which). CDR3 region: CASSESGGQAGREQYF.